This record looks at one T cell receptor beta chain sequence and its context. No antigen is known for it. Germline values: CDR1 MDHEN, CDR2 SYDVKM. This CDR3 contains 16 residues. These data are taken from a study of CXCR3-negative and CXCR3-positive naive CD8 T cells. Study-wide findings and caveats: CXCR3-positive naive cells had more hydrophobic TRB CDR3s than CXCR3-negative naive cells.

The authors prepared UMI-labeled TRB cDNA libraries by 5' RACE. TCRdb re-analyzed the 5' RACE reads; it lists each CDR3 protein once, without DNA. The repertoire table contains around 80,000 distinct CDR3 sequences. This TCR was sampled from a human donor in good health. Some clones in this sample may be carry-over from other donors' samples. The chain uses TRBV28 and TRBJ2-3; TCRdb's D call, TRBD2, is unchecked because there is no DNA. Sequenced sample: naive CXCR3+ CD8+ T cells from blood. As to subset: CD45RO-CCR7+CD27+CD95- naive CD8+ T cells expressing CXCR3 (TNR3+). The CDR3 loop reads CASSLSSDTSTDTQYF.